The 19 T cell receptor beta chains given below trace back to one sample, sequenced in a study of identical twins. A single record per CDR3 protein comes from TCRdb applying MiXCR to the 5' RACE reads. The table has about 890,000 distinct CDR3 sequences, roughly an eighth seen once. Separately, the same data were catalogued under a study of yellow fever vaccine responses in identical twins.

Material: PBMCs. These receptors were collected from a woman younger than 35 in good health.

This chain connects TRBV18 to TRBJ2-2; unclear D gene. Germline V gives CDR1 KGHSH, CDR2 LQKENI. This CDR3 contains 15 residues. Trimming took off 1 base at V and 4 bases at J, with 10 bases between the two ends. The DNA for the CDR3 is TGTGCCAGCTCACCACTGGGCAGTCTCACCGGGGAGCTGTTTTTT. Protein product: CASSPLGSLTGELFF.

The chain is built from TRBV2 and TRBJ1-1; D is unresolved. This CDR3 has 14 residues. CDR1 and CDR2 (germline): SNHLY, FYNNEI. Trimming took off 8 bases at V and 1 base at J, with 14 bases between the two ends. The CDR3 DNA sequence: TGTGCCAGCCCAGGCGGACGAGCGAACACTGAAGCTTTCTTT. Encoded protein: CASPGGRANTEAFF. Drawing the rest from reference TRBV2 and TRBJ1-1, the complete variable domain is EPEVTQTPSHQVTQMGQEVILRCVPISNHLYFYWYRQILGQKVEFLVSFYNNEISEKSEIFDDQFSVERPDGSNFTLKIRSTKLEDSAMYFCASPGGRANTEAFFGQGTRLTVV.

The table lists this clonotype with a few counts. The chain employs TRBV5-1 and TRBJ2-4; 8 nucleotides align to TRBD1. The germline gives CDR1 SGHRS, CDR2 YFSETQ. The CDR3 length is 14 residues. V shed 4 bases, J shed 8 bases, and the junction held 8 bases outside the gene matches. This chain's CDR3 is CASSADREGDIQYF. DNA for the CDR3: TGCGCCAGCAGCGCGGACAGGGAAGGAGACATTCAGTACTTC.

The chain couples TRBV3-1 to TRBJ2-1, with TRBD2 as a possible D gene (5 bases). The CDR3 totals 15 residues. Trimming took 5 bases from V and 8 from J, leaving 19 bases between them. CDR1 and CDR2 from the germline V gene are LGHDT and YNNKEL (reference sequence). The CDR3 DNA reads TGTGCCAGCAGCTGGAGATTAGCAGGAGGTGATGAGCAGTTCTTC. Protein: CASSWRLAGGDEQFF.

The chain links TRBV5-5 to TRBJ2-5, with TRBD2 matching over 7 bases. Germline trimming cut 9 bases from V and 0 bases from J; bases unmatched to any gene: 5. The V gene's germline CDR1 is SGHKS and CDR2 YYEKEE (reference sequence). CDR3 length: 13 amino acids. The CDR3 spells CATSGLDQETQYF. For the CDR3, the DNA is TGTGCCACATCAGGACTAGACCAAGAGACCCAGTACTTC.

This chain connects TRBV10-3 to TRBJ1-3; 8 nucleotides align to TRBD1. CDR3 length equals 12 residues. The ends lost 10 bases at V and 5 bases at J; junction bases unmatched: 4. Germline-derived CDR1 and CDR2 are ENHRY and SYGVKD. The chain's CDR3 is CATGQGRNTIYF. In DNA, the CDR3 is TGTGCCACCGGACAGGGTCGAAACACCATATATTTT.

This clonotype was observed many times. J is TRBJ2-2 and V is TRBV27; D might be TRBD2 (6 bases). Between the trimmed V and J ends, which lost 5 bases and 2 bases, there was a span of 21 bases. The CDR3 contains 18 residues. Germline assignment: CDR1 MNHEY and CDR2 SMNVEV (reference sequence). The CDR3 loop is CASSIGRVWGLNTGELFF. The CDR3 coding sequence is TGTGCCAGCAGTATTGGTCGAGTTTGGGGACTCAACACCGGGGAGCTGTTTTTT.

About this clonotype: At one end, the junction sequence differs from germline, possibly due to a read error. The V gene is TRBV2, the J gene TRBJ2-5; D may be TRBD2 (5 bases). The CDR3 length is 18 residues. CDR1 is SNHLY, CDR2 FYNNEI, per germline. DNA for the CDR3: TGTGCCTGCAGTTTTGGGGAGCGCCTAGCCCAAACCCAAGAGACCCAGTACTTC. As protein: CACSFGERLAQTQETQYF.

With regard to this clonotype: At one end, the junction sequence differs from germline, possibly due to a read error. The V and J genes are TRBV3-1 and TRBJ2-7, with D possibly matching TRBD1 (5 bases). The CDR3 is 15 amino acids. In germline, CDR1 is LGHDT, CDR2 YNNKEL (reference sequence). Here the CDR3 reads CASCHQGHSSYEQYF. The CDR3 DNA is TGTGCCAGCTGCCACCAGGGTCATAGCTCCTACGAGCAGTACTTC.

The sample holds many counts of this clonotype. The rearrangement joins TRBV6-5 to TRBJ2-3, with 9 bases that match TRBD2. V gave up 7 bases and J gave up 5 bases; unmatched junction bases: 13. The CDR3 consists of 16 residues. Per germline, CDR1 MNHEY and CDR2 SVGAGI. The CDR3 sequence: CASTFGVAGGQDTQYF. CDR3 bases: TGTGCCAGCACGTTTGGTGTCGCGGGGGGGCAAGATACGCAGTATTTT.

This clonotype was seen ten or more times. V usage is TRBV12-3 or TRBV12-4 and J usage is TRBJ2-5; D is undetermined. The CDR3 sequence is 11 residues long. The V end lost 6 bases, the J end lost 4 bases, and 6 bases lay between the germline ends. DNA of the CDR3: TGTGCCAGCAGCATCACAGAGACCCAGTACTTC. Its translation: CASSITETQYF.

V gene TRBV10-3 combines with J gene TRBJ2-5; TRBD1 matches 8 bases. Per germline, CDR1 ENHRY and CDR2 SYGVKD. Losses at the gene ends were 6 bases for V and 2 bases for J; bases not matched to a gene: 5. This CDR3 is built from 14 residues. The CDR3 here is CAIRRTGPQETQYF. The DNA of the CDR3 is TGTGCCATCAGGCGGACAGGGCCACAAGAGACCCAGTACTTC.

The sample holds a few counts of this clonotype. The chain recombines TRBV12-3 or TRBV12-4 with TRBJ2-1, with 13 nucleotides matching TRBD2. With 3 bases clipped from V and 1 base from J, the junction kept 15 bases outside the gene matches. The length of the CDR3 is 21 residues. The CDR3 DNA reads as TGTGCCAGCAGTTTCATACCCACACTAGCGGGAGGGGAGGGGTCCTACAATGAGCAGTTCTTC. Protein: CASSFIPTLAGGEGSYNEQFF.

Remarks on this clonotype: The junction does not match germline at one end; this may be a read error. The chain carries TRBV12-3 or TRBV12-4 and TRBJ1-1; no definite D call. The CDR3 is made up of 13 amino acids. In DNA, the CDR3 is TGTGCCAGCAGTTTATCTCGGAGCACTGAAGCTCTCTTT. Amino acids: CASSLSRSTEALF.

This chain joins TRBV5-5 and TRBJ2-3, with 9 bases fitting TRBD1. J was trimmed by 4 bases and V by 2 bases; bases with no gene match: 8. This CDR3 is built from 16 residues. Looked up from germline, CDR1 is SGHKS and CDR2 is YYEKEE (reference sequence). The CDR3 loop is CASSFMDRGSSDTQYF. The CDR3 DNA reads as TGTGCCAGCAGCTTTATGGACAGGGGCTCATCAGATACGCAGTATTTT.

The table lists this clonotype with many counts. The V call is TRBV15, the J call TRBJ1-2, with D uncertain. The germline V gene encodes CDR1 LNHNV and CDR2 YYDKDF (reference sequence). Between the trimmed V and J ends, which lost 0 bases and 7 bases, there was a span of 12 bases. The CDR3 covers 14 residues. CDR3 DNA sequence: TGTGCCACCAGCAGAGATGTAGCACCGGCTGGCTACACCTTC. It translates to CATSRDVAPAGYTF.

This clonotype was seen only a few times. The chain carries TRBV28 and TRBJ1-6; TRBD1 aligns across 8 bases. With 2 bases clipped from V and 9 bases from J, the junction kept 6 bases outside the gene matches. The CDR3 is 15 amino acids. The germline CDR1 and CDR2 sequences are MDHEN and SYDVKM. This CDR3 reads CASSLPGQGSSPLHF. The CDR3 DNA sequence: TGTGCCAGCAGTTTACCAGGACAGGGAAGTTCACCCCTCCACTTT. Together with reference TRBV28 and TRBJ1-6, the CDR3 gives the full variable domain: DVKVTQSSRYLVKRTGEKVFLECVQDMDHENMFWYRQDPGLGLRLIYFSYDVKMKEKGDIPEGYSVSREKKERFSLILESASTNQTSMYLCASSLPGQGSSPLHFGNGTRLTVT.

CDR3 DNA: TGTGCCAGCAGCCAAGACGGCCCTTGGACAGCTCAAGAGACCCAGTACTTC. Translated: CASSQDGPWTAQETQYF. The gene calls are TRBV3-1 and TRBJ2-5, with D perhaps matching TRBD1 (6 bases). Germline-derived CDR1 and CDR2 are LGHDT and YNNKEL (reference sequence). The CDR3 spans 17 residues. The V gene lost 0 bases and the J gene lost 2 bases, with 16 bases spanning the gap.

This clonotype was observed a few times. The chain recombines TRBV10-1 with TRBJ2-1; 11 bases match TRBD2. This CDR3 region has 15 residues. CDR1 is WNHNN, CDR2 SYGVQD, per germline (reference sequence). Trimming removed 9 bases from V and 8 bases from J; junction bases left unmatched: 12. CDR3 region: CASQLTSGNSDEQFF. In DNA, the CDR3 is TGCGCCAGTCAATTGACTAGCGGGAATTCGGATGAGCAGTTCTTC.